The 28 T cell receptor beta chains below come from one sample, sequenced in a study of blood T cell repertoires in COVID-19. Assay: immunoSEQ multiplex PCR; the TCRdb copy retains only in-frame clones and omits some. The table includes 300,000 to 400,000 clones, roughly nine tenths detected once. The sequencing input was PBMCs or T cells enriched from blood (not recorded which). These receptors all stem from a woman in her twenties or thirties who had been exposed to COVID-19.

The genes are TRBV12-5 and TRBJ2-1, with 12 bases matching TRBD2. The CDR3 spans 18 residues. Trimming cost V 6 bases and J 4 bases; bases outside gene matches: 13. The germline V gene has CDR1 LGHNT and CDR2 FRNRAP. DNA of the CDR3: TGTGCTAGTGGCTTAGGGGACCCTAGCGGGGGGGCTTACAATGAGCAGTTCTTC. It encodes CASGLGDPSGGAYNEQFF. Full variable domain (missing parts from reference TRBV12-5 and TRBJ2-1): DARVTQTPRHKVTEMGQEVTMRCQPILGHNTVFWYRQTMMQGLELLAYFRNRAPLDDSGMPKDRFSAEMPDATLATLKIQPSEPRDSAVYFCASGLGDPSGGAYNEQFFGPGTRLTVL.

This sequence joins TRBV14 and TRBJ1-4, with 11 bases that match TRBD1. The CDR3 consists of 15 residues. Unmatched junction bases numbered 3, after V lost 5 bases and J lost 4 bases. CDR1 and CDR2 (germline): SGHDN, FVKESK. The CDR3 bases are TGTGCCAGCAGCTCGGACAGGGGGCATAATGAAAAACTGTTTTTT. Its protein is CASSSDRGHNEKLFF.

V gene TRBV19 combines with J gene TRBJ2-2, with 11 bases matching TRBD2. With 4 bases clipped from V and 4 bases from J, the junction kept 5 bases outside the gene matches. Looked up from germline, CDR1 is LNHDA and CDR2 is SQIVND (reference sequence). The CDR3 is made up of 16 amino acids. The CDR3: CASSKGLAALTGELFF. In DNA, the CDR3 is TGTGCCAGTAGTAAGGGACTAGCGGCCCTCACCGGGGAGCTGTTTTTT.

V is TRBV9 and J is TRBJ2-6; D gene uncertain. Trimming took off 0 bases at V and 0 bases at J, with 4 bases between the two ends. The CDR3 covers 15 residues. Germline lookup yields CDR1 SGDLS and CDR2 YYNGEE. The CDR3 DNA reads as TGTGCCAGCAGCGTAGAGAGCTCTGGGGCCAACGTCCTGACTTTC. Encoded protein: CASSVESSGANVLTF.

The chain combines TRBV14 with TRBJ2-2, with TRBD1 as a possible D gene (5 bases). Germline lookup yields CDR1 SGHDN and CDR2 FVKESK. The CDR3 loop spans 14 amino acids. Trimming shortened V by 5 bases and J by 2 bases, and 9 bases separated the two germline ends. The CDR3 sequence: CASSRQYNTGELFF. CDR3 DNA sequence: TGTGCCAGCAGCAGACAGTATAACACCGGGGAGCTGTTTTTT.

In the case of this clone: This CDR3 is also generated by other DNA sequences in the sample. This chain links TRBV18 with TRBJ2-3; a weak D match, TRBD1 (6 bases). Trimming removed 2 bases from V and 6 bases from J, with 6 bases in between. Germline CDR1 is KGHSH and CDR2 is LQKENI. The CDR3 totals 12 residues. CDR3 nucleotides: TGTGCCAGCTCACCAAGGGGGGATACGCAGTATTTT. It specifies CASSPRGDTQYF.

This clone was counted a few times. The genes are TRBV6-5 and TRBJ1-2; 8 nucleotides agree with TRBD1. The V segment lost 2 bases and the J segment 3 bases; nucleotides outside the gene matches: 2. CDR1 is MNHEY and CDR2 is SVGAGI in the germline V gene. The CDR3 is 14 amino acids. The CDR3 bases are TGTGCCAGCAGTTACCGACAGGGGTACTATGGCTACACCTTC. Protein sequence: CASSYRQGYYGYTF.

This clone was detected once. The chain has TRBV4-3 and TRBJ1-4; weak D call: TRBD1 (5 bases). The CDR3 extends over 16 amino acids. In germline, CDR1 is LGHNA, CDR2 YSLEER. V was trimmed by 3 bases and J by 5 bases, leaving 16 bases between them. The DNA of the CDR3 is TGCGCCAGCAGCCAGCCTGCGGGGCCACGGAATGAAAAACTGTTTTTT. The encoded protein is CASSQPAGPRNEKLFF.

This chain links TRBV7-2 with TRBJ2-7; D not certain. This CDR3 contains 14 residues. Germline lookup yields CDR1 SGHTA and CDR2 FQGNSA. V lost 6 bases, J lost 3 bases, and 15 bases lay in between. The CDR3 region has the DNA TGTGCCAGCAGTCTTGTTGACATCCGCTACGAGCAGTACTTC. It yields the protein CASSLVDIRYEQYF.

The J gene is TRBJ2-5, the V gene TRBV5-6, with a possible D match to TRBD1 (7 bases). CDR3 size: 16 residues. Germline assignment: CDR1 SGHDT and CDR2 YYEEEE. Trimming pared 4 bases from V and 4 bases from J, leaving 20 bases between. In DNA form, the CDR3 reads TGTGCCAGCAGCATAGGACTAAACAGGGGAGGAGAGACCCAGTACTTC. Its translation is CASSIGLNRGGETQYF.

The chain's CDR3 is CASSGPGRSYEQYF. As DNA, the CDR3 is TGTGCCAGCAGTGGTCCAGGGCGCTCCTACGAGCAGTACTTC. The chain combines TRBV25-1 with TRBJ2-7, with D maybe TRBD1 (5 bases). V lost 4 bases, J lost 0 bases, and 10 bases lay in between. From germline, CDR1 is MGHDK and CDR2 SYGVNS. The CDR3 extends over 14 amino acids.

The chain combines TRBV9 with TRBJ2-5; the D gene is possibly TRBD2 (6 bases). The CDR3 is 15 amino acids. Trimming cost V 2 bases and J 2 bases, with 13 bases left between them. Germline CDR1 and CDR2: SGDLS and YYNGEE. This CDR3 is CASSVGSSGQETQYF. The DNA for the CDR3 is TGTGCCAGCAGCGTCGGTAGTAGCGGACAAGAGACCCAGTACTTC.

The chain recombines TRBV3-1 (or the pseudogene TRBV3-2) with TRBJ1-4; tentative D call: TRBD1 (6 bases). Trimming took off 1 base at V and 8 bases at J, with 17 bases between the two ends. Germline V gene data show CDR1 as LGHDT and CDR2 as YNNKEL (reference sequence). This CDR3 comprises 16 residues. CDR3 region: CASSQVRLGAGEKLFF. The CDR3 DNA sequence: TGTGCCAGCAGCCAAGTGAGGCTGGGGGCAGGAGAAAAACTGTTTTTT.

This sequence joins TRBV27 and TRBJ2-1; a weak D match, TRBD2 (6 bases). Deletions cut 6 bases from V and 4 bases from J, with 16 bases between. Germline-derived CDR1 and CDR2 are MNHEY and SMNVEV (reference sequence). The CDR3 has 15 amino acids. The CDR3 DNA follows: TGTGCCAGCAGCCGTTTTAGCGGAGATTACAATGAGCAGTTCTTC. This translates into CASSRFSGDYNEQFF.

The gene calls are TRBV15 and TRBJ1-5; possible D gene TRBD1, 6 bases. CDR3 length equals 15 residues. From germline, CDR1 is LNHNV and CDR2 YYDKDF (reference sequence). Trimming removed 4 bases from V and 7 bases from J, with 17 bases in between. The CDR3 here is CATSKLNRDLQPQHF. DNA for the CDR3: TGTGCCACCAGCAAATTGAACAGGGATTTACAGCCCCAGCATTTT. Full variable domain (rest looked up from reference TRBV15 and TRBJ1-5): DAMVIQNPRYQVTQFGKPVTLSCSQTLNHNVMYWYQQKSSQAPKLLFHYYDKDFNNEADTPDNFQSRRPNTSFCFLDIRSPGLGDTAMYLCATSKLNRDLQPQHFGDGTRLSIL.

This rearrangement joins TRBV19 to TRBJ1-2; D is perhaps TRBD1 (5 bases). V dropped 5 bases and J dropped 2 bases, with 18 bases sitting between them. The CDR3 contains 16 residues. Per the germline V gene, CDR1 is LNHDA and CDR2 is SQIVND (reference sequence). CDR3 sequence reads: CASSETRGFINYGYTF. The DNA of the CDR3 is TGTGCCAGTAGTGAAACTCGGGGGTTTATCAACTATGGCTACACCTTC.

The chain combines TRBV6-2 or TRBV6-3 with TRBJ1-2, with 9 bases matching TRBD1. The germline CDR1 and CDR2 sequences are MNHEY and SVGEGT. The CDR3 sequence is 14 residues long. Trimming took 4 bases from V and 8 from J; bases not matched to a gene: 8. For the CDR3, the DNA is TGTGCCAGCAGTTTACTACAGGGGGCCGGAGGCTACACCTTC. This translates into CASSLLQGAGGYTF.

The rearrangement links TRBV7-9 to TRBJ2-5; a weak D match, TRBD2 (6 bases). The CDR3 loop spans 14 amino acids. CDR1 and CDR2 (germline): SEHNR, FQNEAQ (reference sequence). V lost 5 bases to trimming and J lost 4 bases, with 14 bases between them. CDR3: CASSPGLPGETQYF. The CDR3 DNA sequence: TGTGCCAGCAGCCCGGGACTCCCGGGAGAGACCCAGTACTTC.

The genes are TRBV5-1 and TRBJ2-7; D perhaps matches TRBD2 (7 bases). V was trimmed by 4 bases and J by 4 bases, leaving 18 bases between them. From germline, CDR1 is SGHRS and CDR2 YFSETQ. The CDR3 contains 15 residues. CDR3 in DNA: TGCGCCAGCAGCCCCCGGGGAGGGGGAACGTACGAGCAGTACTTC. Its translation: CASSPRGGGTYEQYF.

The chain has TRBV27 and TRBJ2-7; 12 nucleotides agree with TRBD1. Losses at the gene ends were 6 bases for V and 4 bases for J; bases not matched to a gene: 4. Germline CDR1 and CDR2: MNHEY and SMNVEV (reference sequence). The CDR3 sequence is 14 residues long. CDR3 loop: CASRPGQGAYEQYF. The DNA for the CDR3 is TGTGCCAGCAGACCGGGACAGGGGGCTTACGAGCAGTACTTC.

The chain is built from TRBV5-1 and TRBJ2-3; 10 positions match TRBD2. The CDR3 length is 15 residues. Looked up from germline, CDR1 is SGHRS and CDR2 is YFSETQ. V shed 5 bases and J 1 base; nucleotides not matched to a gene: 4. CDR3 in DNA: TGCGCCAGCAGACCCGGGACTAGCGGCACAGATACGCAGTATTTT. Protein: CASRPGTSGTDTQYF.

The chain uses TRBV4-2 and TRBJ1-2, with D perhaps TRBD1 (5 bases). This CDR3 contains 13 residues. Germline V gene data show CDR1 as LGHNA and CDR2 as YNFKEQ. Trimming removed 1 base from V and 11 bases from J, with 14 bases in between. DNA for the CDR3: TGTGCCAGCAGCCAAGTAAGGGACGGGGGGTACACCTTC. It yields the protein CASSQVRDGGYTF.

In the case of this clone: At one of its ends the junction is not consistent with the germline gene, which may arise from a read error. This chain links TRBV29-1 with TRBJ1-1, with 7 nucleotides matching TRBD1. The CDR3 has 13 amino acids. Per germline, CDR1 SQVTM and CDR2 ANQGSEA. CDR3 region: CSGERGRFTEAFF. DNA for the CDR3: TGCAGCGGTGAAAGGGGGCGGTTTACTGAAGCTTTCTTT.

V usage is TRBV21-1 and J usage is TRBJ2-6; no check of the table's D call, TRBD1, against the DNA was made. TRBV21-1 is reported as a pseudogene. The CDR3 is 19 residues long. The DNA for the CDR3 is TGTGCCAGCAGCAAGGCGGTGGGACAGGGCCCCTCTGGGGCCAACGTCCTGACTTTC. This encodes CASSKAVGQGPSGANVLTF.

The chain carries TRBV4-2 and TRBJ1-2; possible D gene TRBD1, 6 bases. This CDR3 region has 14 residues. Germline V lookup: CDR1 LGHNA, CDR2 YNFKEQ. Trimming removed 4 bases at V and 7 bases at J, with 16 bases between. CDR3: CASSRGGVGAGYTF. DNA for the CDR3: TGTGCCAGCAGCCGAGGGGGAGTTGGGGCTGGCTACACCTTC.

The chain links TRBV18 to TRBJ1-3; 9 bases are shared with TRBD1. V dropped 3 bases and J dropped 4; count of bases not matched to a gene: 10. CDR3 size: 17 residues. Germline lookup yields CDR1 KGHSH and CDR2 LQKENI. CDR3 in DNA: TGTGCCAGCTCACCTCTCCTACAGGGGGCTGAGGGAAACACCATATATTTT. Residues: CASSPLLQGAEGNTIYF.

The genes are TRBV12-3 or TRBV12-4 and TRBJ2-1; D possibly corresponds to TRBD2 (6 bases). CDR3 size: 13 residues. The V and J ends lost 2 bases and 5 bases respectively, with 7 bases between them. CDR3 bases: TGTGCCAGCAGTTTATGGGAGGACAATGAGCAGTTCTTC. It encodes CASSLWEDNEQFF.

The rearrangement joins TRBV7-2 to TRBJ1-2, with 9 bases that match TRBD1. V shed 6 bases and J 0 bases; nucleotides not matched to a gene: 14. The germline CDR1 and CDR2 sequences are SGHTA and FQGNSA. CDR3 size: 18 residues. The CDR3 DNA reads TGTGCCAGCAGGGGCTGGGACAGGGTCTATTCTACTAACTATGGCTACACCTTC. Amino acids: CASRGWDRVYSTNYGYTF.